This passage covers 31 T cell receptor beta chains from one sample sequenced in a study of CD8 T cells in Susac syndrome (dated by TCRdb to between 2019 and 2020). Receptor libraries were prepared by the immunoSEQ multiplex PCR assay. RNA was extracted using the RNeasy kit, and roughly 0.5 to 1 ug of the RNA was reverse transcribed with random hexamers. Using fastp at Q25 and MiXCR, TCRdb reprocessed the public reads and kept productive beta chains. Rows matching on CDR3 protein sequence are summarized as one entry with the most common DNA and genes. The sample contains 200,000 or so distinct CDR3 sequences, 90% to 95% of them found a single time. Just under 0.095% of the sample comes from the top ten. Sequencing was done on a sample of CD4+ T cells from PBMCs. The receptor source for this set is a human donor with multiple sclerosis.

This chain connects TRBV29-1 to TRBJ1-2; D is possibly TRBD1 (5 bases). The germline CDR1 and CDR2 sequences are SQVTM and ANQGSEA. This CDR3 comprises 13 residues. Trimming shortened V by 5 bases and J by 8 bases, and 18 bases separated the two germline ends. The CDR3 spells CSVLKDNARGYTF. In DNA, the CDR3 is TGCAGCGTTTTAAAGGACAACGCACGGGGCTACACCTTC.

This clonotype was observed once. The CDR3 here is CAWGTGDQYF. The CDR3 DNA sequence: TGTGCCTGGGGGACAGGGGATCAGTATTTT. The genes are TRBV30 and TRBJ2-3, with 10 bases lining up with TRBD1. V was pared by 5 bases and J by 12 bases, with 2 bases of the junction left unmatched. The CDR3 is 10 residues long. From germline, CDR1 is GTSNPN and CDR2 SVGIG (reference sequence).

This clonotype was counted between two and nine times. This sequence joins TRBV7-2 and TRBJ2-1, with D uncertain. The CDR3 is 12 amino acids. V was cut by 0 bases and J by 3 bases, with 0 bases left in between. CDR1 SGHTA and CDR2 FQGNSA come from the germline V gene. The CDR3 loop reads CASSLAYNEQFF. CDR3 nucleotides: TGTGCCAGCAGCTTAGCCTACAATGAGCAGTTCTTC. The variable domain in full, completed from reference TRBV7-2 and TRBJ2-1, reads GAGVSQSPSNKVTEKGKDVELRCDPISGHTALYWYRQSLGQGLEFLIYFQGNSAPDKSGLPSDRFSAERTGGSVSTLTIQRTQQEDSAVYLCASSLAYNEQFFGPGTRLTVL.

This clonotype was seen only once. The rearrangement uses TRBV15 and TRBJ2-5; D gene ambiguous. This CDR3 is 13 amino acids long. The V gene's germline CDR1 is LNHNV and CDR2 YYDKDF (reference sequence). Trimming took 5 bases from V and 1 from J, leaving 8 bases between them. CDR3 loop: CATSGRRQETQYF. The CDR3 nucleotides read TGTGCCACCAGCGGTCGCCGCCAAGAGACCCAGTACTTC.

The rearrangement links TRBV30 to TRBJ2-2, with TRBD1 as a possible D gene (5 bases). Trimming stripped 0 bases from V and 0 bases from J, with 5 bases between. CDR3 length: 14 amino acids. Per germline, CDR1 GTSNPN and CDR2 SVGIG (reference sequence). Here the CDR3 DNA reads TGTGCCTGGAGTGTGGACACGAACACCGGGGAGCTGTTTTTT. Its protein product is CAWSVDTNTGELFF.

The chain couples TRBV19 to TRBJ2-1; weak D call: TRBD2 (6 bases). The V end lost 7 bases, the J end lost 2 bases, and 12 bases lay between the germline ends. CDR3 size: 14 residues. The germline gives CDR1 LNHDA, CDR2 SQIVND (reference sequence). For the CDR3, the DNA is TGTGCCAGTAACGATCGCGGGGCCTACAATGAGCAGTTCTTC. As protein: CASNDRGAYNEQFF.

V is TRBV20-1 and J is TRBJ2-5; D may be TRBD1 or TRBD2 (6 bases each). The CDR3 is made up of 15 amino acids. Germline CDR1 is DFQATT and CDR2 is SNEGSKA (reference sequence). The germline V and J ends were trimmed by 0 bases and 5 bases, with 16 bases remaining between them. This CDR3 reads CSARDRRGDRETQYF. In DNA form, the CDR3 reads TGCAGTGCTAGAGATCGTAGGGGGGACCGGGAGACCCAGTACTTC.

DNA of the CDR3: TGTGCCTGGAGTGTGGAAGTGGACCGAAAGTACTTC. Residues: CAWSVEVDRKYF. V is TRBV30 and J is TRBJ2-5; D gene unclear. Trimming stripped 0 bases from V and 12 bases from J, with 14 bases between. Germline-derived CDR1 and CDR2 are GTSNPN and SVGIG (reference sequence). CDR3 length: 12 residues.

This chain connects TRBV20-1 to TRBJ1-2; perhaps TRBD1 as D (6 bases). CDR1 is DFQATT and CDR2 is SNEGSKA in the germline V gene (reference sequence). The CDR3 covers 14 residues. Trimming stripped 3 bases from V and 2 bases from J, with 13 bases between. CDR3 DNA: TGCAGTGCTAGGGACAGTTTTCCAAACTATGGCTACACCTTC. Its translation is CSARDSFPNYGYTF.

This sequence joins TRBV20-1 and TRBJ1-1; 7 positions agree with TRBD1. The CDR3 is 14 amino acids. The V segment lost 4 bases and the J segment 3 bases; nucleotides outside the gene matches: 8. The germline V gene has CDR1 DFQATT and CDR2 SNEGSKA (reference sequence). In DNA, the CDR3 is TGCAGTGCTAACAAGGGGGCAATGGACACTGAAGCTTTCTTT. Residues: CSANKGAMDTEAFF.

The chain couples TRBV3-1 to TRBJ1-1; D unclear. CDR3 length: 14 residues. Trimming took 0 bases from V and 4 from J, leaving 9 bases between them. The germline CDR1 and CDR2 sequences are LGHDT and YNNKEL (reference sequence). The CDR3 is CASSQERISTEAFF. Here the CDR3 DNA reads TGTGCCAGCAGCCAAGAACGGATTAGCACTGAAGCTTTCTTT.

This rearrangement joins TRBV30 to TRBJ1-2, with D hard to call. There are 11 residues in the CDR3. Germline CDR1 GTSNPN, CDR2 SVGIG (reference sequence). Trimming left V 3 bases short and J 9 bases short, with 11 bases between. CDR3 region: CAWRRVVSYTF. CDR3 sequence (DNA): TGTGCCTGGAGGAGGGTAGTGAGCTACACCTTC.

CDR3 nucleotides: TGTGCCGGATGCAAACTAGCGGGAGGGTGTGAGCAGTTCTTC. Amino acid sequence: CAGCKLAGGCEQFF. The V and J genes are TRBV12-3 or TRBV12-4 and TRBJ2-1, with 13 nucleotides matching TRBD2. With 11 bases clipped from V and 9 bases from J, the junction kept 10 bases outside the gene matches. The CDR3 has 14 amino acids.

The chain is built from TRBV5-1 and TRBJ2-5; tentatively, D is TRBD1 (6 bases). The CDR3 totals 14 residues. V shed 4 bases and J shed 4 bases, with 14 bases lying between them. Germline CDR1 and CDR2: SGHRS and YFSETQ. In DNA, the CDR3 is TGCGCCAGCAGCCAACAGGGTAGTGGAGAGACCCAGTACTTC. Residues: CASSQQGSGETQYF.

V gene TRBV28 combines with J gene TRBJ2-2, with D perhaps matching TRBD1 or TRBD2 (5 bases each). The CDR3 runs to 16 residues. Trimming removed 6 bases from V and 0 bases from J, with 14 bases in between. Germline V gives CDR1 MDHEN, CDR2 SYDVKM. CDR3 coding DNA: TGTGCCAGCAGGTTGGGACCAATCTCGAACACCGGGGAGCTGTTTTTT. Its protein is CASRLGPISNTGELFF.

This clonotype has a handful of counts. This chain links TRBV5-1 with TRBJ2-6; no clear D. The CDR3 is 15 residues long. The ends were cut back, 3 bases at V and 0 bases at J, with 7 bases in the middle. The V gene's germline CDR1 is SGHRS and CDR2 YFSETQ. CDR3 sequence reads: CASSSGRSGANVLTF. As DNA, the CDR3 is TGCGCCAGCAGCTCCGGCCGCTCTGGGGCCAACGTCCTGACTTTC.

The chain combines TRBV20-1 with TRBJ2-1; 11 bases line up with TRBD2. Germline-derived CDR1 and CDR2 are DFQATT and SNEGSKA (reference sequence). This CDR3 spans 14 amino acids. V trimming: 6 bases; J trimming: 6 bases; junction bases outside the gene matches: 7. The CDR3 protein is CSAPGTSGPNEQFF. The CDR3 DNA reads TGCAGTGCCCCCGGGACTAGCGGTCCCAATGAGCAGTTCTTC.

This chain connects TRBV5-4 to TRBJ2-1; 11 positions agree with TRBD1. The CDR3 sequence is 14 residues long. Per germline, CDR1 SGHNT and CDR2 YYREEE (reference sequence). The junction had 3 bases not matched to a gene; V was cut back by 4 bases and J by 6 bases. CDR3 region: CASSRTGGSNEQFF. DNA for the CDR3: TGTGCCAGCAGCCGGACAGGGGGCAGCAATGAGCAGTTCTTC.

CDR3 sequence (DNA): TGCAGCGTCGAACGACAGGGACAGGGGGAGCAGTTCTTC. Its protein is CSVERQGQGEQFF. The rearrangement uses TRBV29-1 and TRBJ2-1; 10 nucleotides agree with TRBD1. CDR3 length: 13 amino acids. Germline CDR1 is SQVTM and CDR2 is ANQGSEA. After removal of 6 bases from V and 10 bases from J, the junction contained 9 bases not matched to a gene.

This clonotype was observed a handful of times. The rearrangement joins TRBV6-6 to TRBJ1-2, with a possible D match to TRBD1 (5 bases). This CDR3 is built from 15 residues. Looked up from germline, CDR1 is MNHNY and CDR2 is SVGAGI (reference sequence). The V and J ends lost 6 bases and 4 bases respectively, with 18 bases between them. The CDR3, as DNA: TGTGCCAGCAGACCTGACCGACAAGGGGCCTATGGCTACACCTTC. It is translated as CASRPDRQGAYGYTF.

The chain combines TRBV5-1 with TRBJ2-5; 7 bases agree with TRBD2. The CDR3 is 16 amino acids. Germline CDR1 and CDR2: SGHRS and YFSETQ. Losses at the gene ends were 0 bases for V and 2 bases for J; bases not matched to a gene: 7. CDR3 bases: TGCGCCAGCAGCTTGGCGCTAGCGGCTCCACAAGAGACCCAGTACTTC. Protein product: CASSLALAAPQETQYF.

A word on this clonotype: One end of the junction varies from germline; a read error may be responsible. The CDR3 coding sequence is TGCAGTGCTACACTCTACGATGAGCAGTTCTTC. Amino acids: CSATLYDEQFF. This chain connects TRBV20-1 to TRBJ2-1; D gene uncertain. CDR1 is DFQATT and CDR2 is SNEGSKA in the germline V gene (reference sequence). The CDR3 loop spans 11 amino acids.

V and J are TRBV4-1 and TRBJ2-7; D gene ambiguous. This CDR3 is built from 13 residues. CDR1 is MGHRA and CDR2 is YSYEKL in the germline V gene. Trimming stripped 0 bases from V and 5 bases from J, with 8 bases between. CDR3 DNA: TGCGCCAGCAGCCAAGAACCATCAAACGAGCAGTACTTC. It specifies CASSQEPSNEQYF.

The rearrangement joins TRBV20-1 to TRBJ2-1; TRBD2 matches at 12 bases. J gave up 8 bases and V 5 bases, and 10 bases lay outside the gene matches. The CDR3 is made up of 15 amino acids. Per germline, CDR1 DFQATT and CDR2 SNEGSKA (reference sequence). The CDR3 is CSALKLAGGLDEQFF. CDR3 DNA: TGCAGTGCTCTTAAGCTAGCGGGAGGGTTGGATGAGCAGTTCTTC.

A word on this clonotype: Compared with germline, one end of the junction differs, possibly owing to a read error. This sequence joins TRBV20-1 and TRBJ2-1, with D possibly being TRBD2 (7 bases). The CDR3 has 15 amino acids. Germline lookup yields CDR1 DFQATT and CDR2 SNEGSKA (reference sequence). CDR3 amino acids: CSARGGPNSYNEQFF. In nucleotides, the CDR3 is TGCAGCGCTAGGGGGGGGCCGAACTCCTACAATGAGCAGTTCTTC.

The chain employs TRBV30 and TRBJ2-1, with 13 bases that match TRBD2. The CDR3 extends over 15 amino acids. Germline V gives CDR1 GTSNPN, CDR2 SVGIG (reference sequence). The trim removed 1 base at V and 8 bases at J, leaving 5 bases unmatched. The DNA for the CDR3 is TGTGCCTGGAGTGAGTTACTAGCGGGGGGGGATGAGCAGTTCTTC. Protein product: CAWSELLAGGDEQFF.

This rearrangement joins TRBV5-4 to TRBJ2-2, with D maybe TRBD1 (6 bases). The CDR3 spans 15 residues. The germline CDR1 and CDR2 sequences are SGHNT and YYREEE (reference sequence). Trimming left V 5 bases short and J 3 bases short, with 14 bases between. This chain's CDR3 is CASRPRDTHTGELFF. The CDR3 DNA reads TGTGCCAGCAGACCAAGGGACACGCACACCGGGGAGCTGTTTTTT. Variable domain in full (rest from reference TRBV5-4 and TRBJ2-2): ETGVTQSPTHLIKTRGQQVTLRCSSQSGHNTVSWYQQALGQGPQFIFQYYREEENGRGNFPPRFSGLQFPNYSSELNVNALELDDSALYLCASRPRDTHTGELFFGEGSRLTVL.

The chain has TRBV20-1 and TRBJ1-2, with D unresolved. The CDR3 totals 12 residues. Trimming removed 6 bases at V and 0 bases at J, with 8 bases between. Germline V gives CDR1 DFQATT, CDR2 SNEGSKA (reference sequence). CDR3 bases: TGCAGTGCCCGGCCGGCTAACTATGGCTACACCTTC. It is translated as CSARPANYGYTF.

This clonotype was recorded only once. The chain is built from TRBV20-1 and TRBJ2-3; 11 bases are a match to TRBD2. Germline CDR1 is DFQATT and CDR2 is SNEGSKA (reference sequence). Unmatched junction bases numbered 4, after V lost 3 bases and J lost 5 bases. The CDR3 extends over 14 amino acids. This CDR3 is CSARAGLAGDTQYF. The CDR3 DNA reads TGCAGTGCTAGGGCAGGACTAGCGGGAGATACGCAGTATTTT.

The chain links TRBV20-1 to TRBJ2-7; TRBD2 is a possible D gene (7 bases). The V end was cut by 1 base, the J end by 3 bases, with 19 bases between. CDR1 is DFQATT, CDR2 SNEGSKA, per germline (reference sequence). This CDR3 contains 16 residues. The chain's CDR3 is CSARVPGGARDYEQYF. The CDR3 DNA follows: TGCAGTGCTAGAGTTCCGGGGGGCGCGAGGGACTACGAGCAGTACTTC.

Points on this clonotype: The germline gene is not matched at one end of the junction; a read error may be the cause. The rearrangement links TRBV3-1 to TRBJ1-2, with D perhaps matching TRBD1 (6 bases). CDR3 length: 12 amino acids. From germline, CDR1 is LGHDT and CDR2 YNNKEL (reference sequence). The CDR3 DNA sequence: TGTGCTAGCAGCCAAGTACAGGGAGGCTACACCTTC. It is translated as CASSQVQGGYTF.